This T cell receptor beta chain was captured in a study of CD8 T cells in ankylosing spondylitis. Study-wide results and caveats: Disease-associated clones were reportedly significantly overrepresented in matched ankylosing spondylitis synovial fluid. It appeared that ankylosing spondylitis blood was characterized by a TCR beta motif of about eight highly homologous variants.

V lost 3 bases and J 4 bases, leaving 6 bases between the germline ends. The CDR3 has 11 residues. Germline CDR1 DFQATT, CDR2 SNEGSKA (reference sequence). This clonotype was recorded many times. Its antigen is currently unknown. TCR beta libraries were made by quantitative 5'-RACE with molecular barcodes. Each CDR3 protein gets one entry after TCRdb re-called the 5' RACE reads with MiXCR. The sample lists some 240,000 distinct CDR3 sequences, under 30% occurring once. The genes are TRBV20-1 and TRBJ2-5; D not resolved. The sequencing sample was made of blood, either unsorted or a sorted T cell fraction (not recorded which). The sequence was collected from a male donor with ankylosing spondylitis or in good health (not recorded which). The CDR3 DNA sequence: TGCAGTGCTAGTTTCTTAGAGACCCAGTACTTC. Protein sequence: CSASFLETQYF.